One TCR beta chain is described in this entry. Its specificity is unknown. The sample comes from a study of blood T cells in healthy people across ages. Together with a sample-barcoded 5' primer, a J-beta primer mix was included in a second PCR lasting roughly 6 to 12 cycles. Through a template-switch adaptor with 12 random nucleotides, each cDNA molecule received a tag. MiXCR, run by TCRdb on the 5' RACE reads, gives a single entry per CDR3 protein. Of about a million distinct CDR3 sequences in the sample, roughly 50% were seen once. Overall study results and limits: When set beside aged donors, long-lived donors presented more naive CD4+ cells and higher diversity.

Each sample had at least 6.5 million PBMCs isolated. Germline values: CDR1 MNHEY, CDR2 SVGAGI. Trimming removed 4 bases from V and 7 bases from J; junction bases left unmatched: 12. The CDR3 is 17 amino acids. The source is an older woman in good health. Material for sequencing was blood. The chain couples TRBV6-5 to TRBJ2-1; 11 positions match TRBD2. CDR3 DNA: TGTGCCAGCAGTTCCCTTCCGGGACTAGCGGAAGTAAATGAGCAGTTCTTC. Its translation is CASSSLPGLAEVNEQFF.